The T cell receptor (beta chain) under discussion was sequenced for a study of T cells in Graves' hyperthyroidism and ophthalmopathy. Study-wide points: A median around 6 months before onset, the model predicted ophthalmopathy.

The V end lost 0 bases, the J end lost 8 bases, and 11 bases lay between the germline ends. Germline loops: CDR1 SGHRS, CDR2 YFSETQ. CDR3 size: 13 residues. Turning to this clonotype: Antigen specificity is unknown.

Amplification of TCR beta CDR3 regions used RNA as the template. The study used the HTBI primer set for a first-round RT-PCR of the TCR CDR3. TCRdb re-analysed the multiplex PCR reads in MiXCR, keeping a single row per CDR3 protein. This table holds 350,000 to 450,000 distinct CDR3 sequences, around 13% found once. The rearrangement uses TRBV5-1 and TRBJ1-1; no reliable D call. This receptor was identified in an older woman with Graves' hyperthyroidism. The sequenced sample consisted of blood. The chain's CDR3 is CASSLGLGIEAFF. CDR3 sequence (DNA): TGCGCCAGCAGCTTGGGTTTGGGGATCGAAGCTTTCTTT.